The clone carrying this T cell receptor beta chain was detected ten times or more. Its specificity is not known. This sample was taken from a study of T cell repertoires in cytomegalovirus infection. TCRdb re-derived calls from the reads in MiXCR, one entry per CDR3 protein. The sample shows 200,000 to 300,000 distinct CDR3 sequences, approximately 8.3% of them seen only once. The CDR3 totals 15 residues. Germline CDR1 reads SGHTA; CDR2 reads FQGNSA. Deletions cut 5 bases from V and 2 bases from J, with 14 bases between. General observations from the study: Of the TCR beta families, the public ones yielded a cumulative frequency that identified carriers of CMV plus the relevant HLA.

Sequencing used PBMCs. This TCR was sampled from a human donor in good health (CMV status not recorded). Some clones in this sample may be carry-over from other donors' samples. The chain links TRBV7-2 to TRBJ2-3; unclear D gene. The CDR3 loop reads CASSPTGGPTDTQYF. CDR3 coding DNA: TGTGCCAGCAGCCCCACCGGCGGCCCCACAGATACGCAGTATTTT.